The 18 T cell receptor beta chains listed next were all sequenced from one sample in a study of cytomegalovirus exposure and HLA in healthy donors. Vbeta (60) and Jbeta (13) primers were used in the PCR. Some clones are missing from TCRdb's copy, which holds only in-frame ones; the method was immunoSEQ multiplex PCR. The repertoire holds some 190,000 clones, with roughly 80% as singletons. The sample was PBMCs. The receptor set was obtained from a male donor in good health and CMV-seronegative.

The chain carries TRBV6-1 and TRBJ2-2, with 9 nucleotides matching TRBD1. The CDR3 contains 17 residues. The V gene end was trimmed by 2 bases and the J gene end by 4 bases; junction bases not matched to a gene: 8. The germline V gene has CDR1 MNHNS and CDR2 SASEGT. The CDR3 coding sequence is TGTGCCAGCAGTGAACCAAACAGGGGGCTGTTCACCGGGGAGCTGTTTTTT. Protein sequence: CASSEPNRGLFTGELFF.

This chain connects TRBV7-2 to TRBJ1-2, with 9 positions matching TRBD1. CDR3 length equals 13 residues. Germline assignment: CDR1 SGHTA and CDR2 FQGNSA. V gave up 4 bases and J gave up 8 bases; unmatched junction bases: 5. The CDR3 DNA reads as TGTGCCAGCAGCTCCCGGGACAGGGAAGGCTACACCTTC. Translation gives CASSSRDREGYTF.

The genes are TRBV9 and TRBJ1-2, with TRBD1 as a possible D gene (6 bases). Trimming left V 5 bases short and J 8 bases short, with 16 bases between. Germline-derived CDR1 and CDR2 are SGDLS and YYNGEE. The CDR3 is 13 amino acids. The CDR3 spells CASREGQGRGYTF. DNA for the CDR3: TGTGCCAGCAGAGAGGGACAAGGTAGAGGCTACACCTTC. The full variable domain, with the rest looked up from reference TRBV9 and TRBJ1-2, is DSGVTQTPKHLITATGQRVTLRCSPRSGDLSVYWYQQSLDQGLQFLIQYYNGEERAKGNILERFSAQQFPDLHSELNLSSLELGDSALYFCASREGQGRGYTFGSGTRLTVV.

This clone came up many times. The CDR3 DNA sequence: TGTGCCATCAACAGCCAGGGTCAGCCCCAGCATTTT. It codes for CAINSQGQPQHF. The chain is built from TRBV10-3 and TRBJ1-5; TRBD1 is a possible D gene (5 bases). Germline CDR1 reads ENHRY; CDR2 reads SYGVKD. V was cut by 7 bases and J by 6 bases, with 10 bases left in between. CDR3 length equals 12 residues.

The V gene is TRBV5-4, the J gene TRBJ2-5; tentative D call: TRBD1 (6 bases). The CDR3 spans 17 residues. Germline V gene lookup returns CDR1 SGHNT and CDR2 YYREEE (reference sequence). Between the trimmed V and J ends, which lost 1 base and 0 bases, there was a span of 16 bases. The CDR3 nucleotides are TGTGCCAGCAGCTTGACCTCAGGGGTGACTTACCAAGAGACCCAGTACTTC. This translates into CASSLTSGVTYQETQYF. Full variable domain (outside the CDR3, taken from reference TRBV5-4 and TRBJ2-5): ETGVTQSPTHLIKTRGQQVTLRCSSQSGHNTVSWYQQALGQGPQFIFQYYREEENGRGNFPPRFSGLQFPNYSSELNVNALELDDSALYLCASSLTSGVTYQETQYFGPGTRLLVL.

The chain employs TRBV7-2 and TRBJ1-5, with a tentative D call TRBD1 (5 bases). The CDR3 length is 14 residues. Germline V lookup: CDR1 SGHTA, CDR2 FQGNSA. Trimming took off 6 bases at V and 1 base at J, with 10 bases between the two ends. DNA of the CDR3: TGTGCCAGCAGTCCCAGGGTAAGCAATCAGCCCCAGCATTTT. This codes for CASSPRVSNQPQHF.

The CDR3 DNA reads TGTGCCAGCAGCTCCCCTACGGGACAGGAGGCCTACGAGCAGTACTTC. Protein sequence: CASSSPTGQEAYEQYF. This rearrangement joins TRBV5-5 to TRBJ2-7; 8 bases map to TRBD1. CDR3 size: 16 residues. V gave up 3 bases and J gave up 2 bases; unmatched junction bases: 10. Germline loops: CDR1 SGHKS, CDR2 YYEKEE (reference sequence).

The rearrangement joins TRBV11-2 to TRBJ1-2; unclear D gene. Germline V gene lookup returns CDR1 SGHAT and CDR2 FQNNGV. The CDR3 contains 14 residues. The V end was cut by 4 bases, the J end by 6 bases, with 15 bases between. CDR3 coding DNA: TGTGCCAGCAGCTCCTCTTCCCGTAGAAATGGCTACACCTTC. Residues: CASSSSSRRNGYTF.

V gene TRBV5-1 combines with J gene TRBJ2-7; D is undetermined. Trimming left V 4 bases short and J 5 bases short, with 16 bases between. The length of the CDR3 is 14 residues. In germline, CDR1 is SGHRS, CDR2 YFSETQ. The CDR3 loop is CASSRVGEWDEQYF. The CDR3 nucleotides read TGCGCCAGCAGCCGGGTTGGAGAATGGGACGAGCAGTACTTC.

The rearrangement links TRBV7-8 to TRBJ2-5; 9 positions match TRBD2. This CDR3 contains 16 residues. V lost 1 base to trimming and J lost 5 bases; unmatched junction nucleotides: 8. From germline, CDR1 is SGHVS and CDR2 FQNEAQ. The CDR3 DNA follows: TGTGCCAGCAGCTTAGACGCGGGGGGGCATTGGGAGACCCAGTACTTC. Amino acid sequence: CASSLDAGGHWETQYF. Supplemented by reference TRBV7-8 and TRBJ2-5, the full variable domain reads GAGVSQSPRYKVAKRGQDVALRCDPISGHVSLFWYQQALGQGPEFLTYFQNEAQLDKSGLPSDRFFAERPEGSVSTLKIQRTQQEDSAVYLCASSLDAGGHWETQYFGPGTRLLVL.

This clone was seen once. The chain combines TRBV4-1 with TRBJ1-2; tentatively, D is TRBD1 (6 bases). The germline CDR1 and CDR2 sequences are MGHRA and YSYEKL. V dropped 2 bases and J dropped 4 bases, with 11 bases sitting between them. The CDR3 runs 14 residues. For the CDR3, the DNA is TGCGCCAGCAGCCAAACAGGGTTCGGCTATGGCTACACCTTC. Translation gives CASSQTGFGYGYTF.

This sequence joins TRBV19 and TRBJ2-5, with a weak D call TRBD1 (6 bases). CDR1 is LNHDA, CDR2 SQIVND, per germline (reference sequence). The length of the CDR3 is 14 residues. V gave up 6 bases and J gave up 2 bases, with 13 bases separating them. CDR3 nucleotides: TGTGCCAGTAGGCAGACAGGACCTCAAGAGACCCAGTACTTC. It translates to CASRQTGPQETQYF.

The chain uses TRBV6-6 and TRBJ2-7, with 10 bases lining up with TRBD2. The CDR3 runs 16 residues. The germline CDR1 and CDR2 sequences are MNHNY and SVGAGI (reference sequence). Unmatched junction bases numbered 7, after V lost 0 bases and J lost 5 bases. This CDR3 is CASSYSGLAGEDEQYF. The CDR3 bases are TGTGCCAGCAGTTACTCAGGCCTAGCGGGAGAAGACGAGCAGTACTTC.

The chain recombines TRBV7-2 with TRBJ2-7; D ambiguous. The CDR3 contains 14 residues. V was shortened by 3 bases and J by 7 bases, with 16 bases between the two germline ends. The V gene's germline CDR1 is SGHTA and CDR2 FQGNSA. DNA for the CDR3: TGTGCCAGCAGCTTTTCCCCACTGTCTTGGGAGCAGTACTTC. It is translated as CASSFSPLSWEQYF.

CDR3 in DNA: TGTGCCAGTGGGGACAGGGTATTTAGCAATCAGCCCCAGCATTTT. Translation gives CASGDRVFSNQPQHF. The chain joins TRBV19 to TRBJ1-5, with 9 bases matching TRBD1. V lost 8 bases, J lost 0 bases, and 5 bases stayed unmatched. CDR1 is LNHDA and CDR2 is SQIVND in the germline V gene (reference sequence). This CDR3 is 15 amino acids long.

This clone was detected a few times. J is TRBJ2-5 and V is TRBV5-1; a possible D gene is TRBD2 (6 bases). Germline V lookup: CDR1 SGHRS, CDR2 YFSETQ. CDR3 length: 15 residues. Trimming shortened V by 4 bases and J by 0 bases, and 13 bases separated the two germline ends. CDR3 sequence (DNA): TGCGCCAGCAGCCCCCGGGGGACGTACCAAGAGACCCAGTACTTC. It yields the protein CASSPRGTYQETQYF.

The V gene is TRBV12-5, the J gene TRBJ1-2; the D gene is possibly TRBD1 (5 bases). The CDR3 is 16 amino acids. In germline, CDR1 is LGHNT, CDR2 FRNRAP. V was pared by 0 bases and J by 2 bases, with 13 bases between. The CDR3 sequence is CASGLVAGGKNYGYTF. CDR3 bases: TGTGCTAGTGGTTTGGTGGCGGGGGGGAAGAACTATGGCTACACCTTC.

The chain couples TRBV7-9 to TRBJ2-3, with D unclear. V gave up 5 bases and J gave up 3 bases, with 3 bases separating them. The germline V gene encodes CDR1 SEHNR and CDR2 FQNEAQ (reference sequence). This CDR3 contains 11 residues. For the CDR3, the DNA is TGTGCCAGCAGCCAGACAGATACGCAGTATTTT. It is translated as CASSQTDTQYF.